Detailed here is one T cell receptor beta chain. Stated time point: cycle 4 day 1 (C4D1), after five to seven weeks of nivolumab. Relapse was seen in all patients after autologous stem cell transplantation, and brentuximab vedotin exposure was variable. Purified CD4+ T cells were obtained from thawed PBMCs through magnetic negative selection. The sample is drawn from a study of PD-1 blockade in classical Hodgkin lymphoma. The germline gives CDR1 SGHRS, CDR2 YFSETQ. CDR3 length: 14 residues. The V end was cut by 7 bases, the J end by 2 bases, with 16 bases between. The repertoire was sequenced with immunoSEQ multiplex PCR; TCRdb's copy has only in-frame clones and lacks some. The sample lists tens of thousands of clones; 80% to 95% were seen once.

The chain combines TRBV5-1 with TRBJ2-7; no firm D call. Specimen: CD4+ T cells from blood, collected before the fourth cycle of nivolumab. This TCR was recovered from a human donor with classical Hodgkin lymphoma. CDR3 nucleotides: TGCGCCAGCGGCACCGGGTGGCCAACCTACGAGCAGTACTTC. Translation: CASGTGWPTYEQYF.